This T cell receptor (beta chain) was observed in a study of blood T cell repertoires in COVID-19. Generated by immunoSEQ multiplex PCR, the TCRdb table keeps only in-frame clones and is missing some. This repertoire shows 100,000 to 150,000 clones, approximately 88% found once; its top ten account for under 15%. Material for sequencing was peripheral blood. The TCR comes from a woman aged 30 to 39 who had recovered from COVID-19.

The CDR3 DNA is TGTGCCAGCAGCTTGGGCAGCGGGAGGGCCTCCGAGCAGTACTTC. Translating it yields CASSLGSGRASEQYF. The V gene is TRBV5-4, the J gene TRBJ2-7, with 10 bases fitting TRBD2. The germline CDR1 and CDR2 sequences are SGHNT and YYREEE (reference sequence). Trimming removed 0 bases from V and 6 bases from J; junction bases left unmatched: 6. The CDR3 runs 15 residues.